This T cell receptor beta chain was sequenced for a study of spatial heterogeneity in lung cancer. The overall study: Beta-chain sequences consistently outnumbered alpha-chain sequences in detection.

In TCRdb, the 5' RACE reads were re-called with MiXCR into one record per CDR3 protein. The data hold 23,000 or so distinct CDR3 sequences, with about 7.2% observed a single time. This clonotype has just a few counts. Time point reported: sample taken at primary tumor resection. Sequencing was performed on whole RNA extracted from tumor and nontumor lung tissue, or from frozen PBMC, and the material was left unsorted. V lost 5 bases and J lost 5, with 6 bases in between. Germline CDR1 reads LNHDA; CDR2 reads SQIVND (reference sequence). CDR3 length equals 12 residues. The origin of this receptor is a male donor with early-stage non-small cell lung cancer. The specimen was PBMCs, collected at surgery. This chain uses TRBV19 with TRBJ1-4; no reliable D call. In DNA form, the CDR3 reads TGTGCCAGTAGTCGATTAAATGAAAAACTGTTTTTT. Translated: CASSRLNEKLFF.